This TCR beta chain emerged from a study of shared clonotypes between healthy human individuals. The CDR3 extends over 15 amino acids. CDR1 is LNHDA and CDR2 is SQIVND in the germline V gene (reference sequence). Between the trimmed V and J ends, which lost 6 bases and 3 bases, there was a span of 18 bases. Donors included only healthy HIV-negative adults lacking recent acute infections or vaccinations. The authors ran the assay at deep level. Several immunoSEQ 96-well plates shared each subset's DNA, each plate a replicate. Profiling relied on immunoSEQ multiplex PCR, and the TCRdb table lists in-frame clones only, not all of them. The sample contains 490,000 or so clones, 70% to 85% of which appear only once.

This chain connects TRBV19 to TRBJ2-7; D possibly uses TRBD1 or TRBD2 (5 bases each). The source of this sequence is a woman in her thirties or forties in good health. Some clones in this sample may be carry-over from other donors' samples. Sequencing used PBMCs. As DNA, the CDR3 is TGTGCCAGTAGGAAAAACGGGGACGGGCGCTACGAGCAGTACTTC. This translates into CASRKNGDGRYEQYF. Full variable domain (rest looked up from reference TRBV19 and TRBJ2-7): DGGITQSPKYLFRKEGQNVTLSCEQNLNHDAMYWYRQDPGQGLRLIYYSQIVNDFQKGDIAEGYSVSREKKESFPLTVTSAQKNPTAFYLCASRKNGDGRYEQYFGPGTRLTVT.